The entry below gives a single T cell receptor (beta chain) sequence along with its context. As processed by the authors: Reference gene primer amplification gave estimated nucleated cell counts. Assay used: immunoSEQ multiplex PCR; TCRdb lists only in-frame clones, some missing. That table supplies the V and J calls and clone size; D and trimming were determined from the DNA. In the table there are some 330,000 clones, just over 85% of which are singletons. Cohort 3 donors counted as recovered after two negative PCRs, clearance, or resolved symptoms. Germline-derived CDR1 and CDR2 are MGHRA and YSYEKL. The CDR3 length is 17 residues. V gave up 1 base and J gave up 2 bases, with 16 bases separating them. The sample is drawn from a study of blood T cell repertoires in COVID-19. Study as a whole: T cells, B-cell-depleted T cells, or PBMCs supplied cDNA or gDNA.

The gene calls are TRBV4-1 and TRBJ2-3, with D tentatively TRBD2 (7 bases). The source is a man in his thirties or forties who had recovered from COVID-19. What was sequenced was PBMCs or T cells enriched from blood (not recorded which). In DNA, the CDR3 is TGCGCCAGCAGCCAAGCCCCGGGGGGCGGGAACACAGATACGCAGTATTTT. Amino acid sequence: CASSQAPGGGNTDTQYF.